A selection of T cell receptor beta chains follows, all from one sample in a study of blood T cells in healthy people across ages. TCRdb recomputed calls from the 5' RACE reads with MiXCR, one row per CDR3 protein. The table records over 550,000 distinct CDR3 sequences, 25% to 35% of them present only once. Material: blood. The receptors were sampled from a woman older than 75 in good health. Each CDR3 is given with its conserved first and last residue. D genes are given only for firm matches. Clone size, where shown, is once, few, many, or a class for clones that have expanded.

>many|TRBJ2-5|TRBV9|.
TGTGCCAGCAGCCTCTCGGGTGGAGCATTCGAGACCCAGTACTTC
CASSLSGGAFETQYF
>.|TRBJ1-1|TRBV29-1|.
TGCAGCGTTGGCCGAGGGAGCACTGAAGCTTTCTTT
CSVGRGSTEAFF
>many|TRBJ1-1|TRBV12-3/TRBV12-4|.
TGTGCCAGCAGTCCCCCCGGTGGGAACACTGAAGCTTTCTTT
CASSPPGGNTEAFF
>.|TRBJ2-5|TRBV5-1|.
TGCGCCAGCACCGAGGGACGTTCCCAAGAGACCCAGTACTTC
CASTEGRSQETQYF
>many|TRBJ1-6|TRBV6-1|.
TGTGCCAGCCAAGACAGCTTTTATTCACCCCTCCACTTT
CASQDSFYSPLHF
>.|TRBJ1-5|TRBV7-2|TRBD1
TGTGCCAGCAGCTCGGACAGGGGGCCCAATCAGCCCCAGCATTTT
CASSSDRGPNQPQHF
>many|TRBJ2-1|TRBV5-4|.
TGTGCCAGCACCACTAGTAGGGTCTACAATGAGCAGTTCTTC
CASTTSRVYNEQFF
>few|TRBJ2-3|TRBV6-1|TRBD2
TGTGCCAGCATATGGAGCGGGGGGGCTAGCACAGATACGCAGTATTTT
CASIWSGGASTDTQYF
>many|TRBJ2-3|TRBV11-2|TRBD1
TGTGCCAGCAGCTTAGCGACAGGGTACTCAGATACGCAGTATTTT
CASSLATGYSDTQYF
>.|TRBJ1-1|TRBV30|TRBD1
TGTGCCTGGAGCGGGACAGCATTGGCCGGGGGGAGCCGAGCTTTCTTT
CAWSGTALAGGSRAFF
>few|TRBJ1-4|TRBV28|.
TGTGCCAGCAGTTTAGGGGGGGGGCGTGATGAAAAACTGTTTTTT
CASSLGGGRDEKLFF
>many|TRBJ1-5|TRBV5-1|TRBD1
TGCGCCAGCAGCGGAACAGGGGGTGGCCAGCCCCAGCATTTT
CASSGTGGGQPQHF
>medium-sized|TRBJ2-7|TRBV20-1|.
TGCAGTGCTAGTCGGGACGGGTCCTACGAGCAGTACTTC
CSASRDGSYEQYF
>many|TRBJ1-5|TRBV20-1|.
TGCAGTGCTAGAGTTCACACCAATCAGCCCCAGCATTTT
CSARVHTNQPQHF
>.|TRBJ2-7|TRBV7-9|.
TGTGCCGTCCTGGGGGGCTACGAGCAGTACTTC
CAVLGGYEQYF
>.|TRBJ2-2|TRBV19|TRBD1
TGTGCCAGCCGGACAGGGGGCTTCACCGGGGAGCTGTTTTTT
CASRTGGFTGELFF
>many|TRBJ2-5|TRBV7-2|TRBD2
TGTGCCAGCAGCTTAGGGTCCAGGGGAGCGGGGGGCAAAGAGACCCAGTACTTC
CASSLGSRGAGGKETQYF
>many|TRBJ1-2|TRBV27|TRBD1
TGTGCCAGCAGTTTTGCAGGGGGCAGGGAAGCGCGGGGCTACACCTTC
CASSFAGGREARGYTF
>.|TRBJ1-1|TRBV12-3/TRBV12-4|.
TGTGCCAGCAGCACCTCGACGCCCGGTATTGGAGCTTTCTTT
CASSTSTPGIGAFF
>.|TRBJ2-1|TRBV6-2/TRBV6-3|.
TGTGCCAGTAGTGCAGGGGTTCCCTCCTACAATGAGCAGTTCTTC
CASSAGVPSYNEQFF
>many|TRBJ2-1|TRBV19|TRBD2
TGTGCCAGCAGCCTAGCGGGGGAAAGCTCCTACAATGAGCAGTTCTTC
CASSLAGESSYNEQFF
>.|TRBJ2-5|TRBV18|.
TGTGCCAGCTCACCCCGTGGACATTCTCAAGAGACCCAGTACTTC
CASSPRGHSQETQYF
>.|TRBJ1-1|TRBV3-1|TRBD1
TGTGCCAGCAGCCAAGTGGAGGGGGCGCGTACTGAAGCTTTCTTT
CASSQVEGARTEAFF
>few|TRBJ2-1|TRBV20-1|TRBD1
TGCAGTGCTAGAGCGCGACAGGGCGATGGGCAGTTCTTC
CSARARQGDGQFF
>once|TRBJ2-7|TRBV7-2|TRBD1
TGTGCCAGCAGCACGGACAGGGGAGGCTACGAGCAGTACTTC
CASSTDRGGYEQYF
>many|TRBJ1-1|TRBV5-1|.
TGCGCCAGCAGCTTGTATTTGGGGGGAAGGCGGAACACTGAAGCTTTCTTT
CASSLYLGGRRNTEAFF
>many|TRBJ2-7|TRBV9|.
TGTGCCAGCAGCGTATGGGGAACGGGAGATGAGCAGTACTTC
CASSVWGTGDEQYF
>few|TRBJ1-5|TRBV4-3|.
TGCGCCAGCAGCCAAGTCCCCATGGGGCTCAGCAATCAGCCCCAGCATTTT
CASSQVPMGLSNQPQHF
>few|TRBJ1-6|TRBV9|.
TGTGCCAGCAGCGTCGCCGGGACCATTTCACCCCTCCACTTT
CASSVAGTISPLHF
>few|TRBJ2-5|TRBV5-1|.
TGCGCCAGCAGCTTGCACGGGACAGAGACCCAGTACTTC
CASSLHGTETQYF
>many|TRBJ1-1|TRBV7-2|.
TGTGCCAGCAGCCGGGGTCCTGAAGCTTTCTTT
CASSRGPEAFF
>many|TRBJ2-3|TRBV3-1|.
TGTGCCAGCAGCCCTCGGACCCGGGGAAGGGCCCCAGATACGCAGTATTTT
CASSPRTRGRAPDTQYF
>.|TRBJ2-1|TRBV9|TRBD2
TGTGCCAGCAGCGTATCAGCGGGATCCTACAATGAGCAGTTCTTC
CASSVSAGSYNEQFF
>many|TRBJ2-1|TRBV20-1|.
TGCAGTGCACCGGGACACCTGTCCTACAATGAGCAGTTCTTC
CSAPGHLSYNEQFF
>few|TRBJ1-5|TRBV24-1|.
TGTGCCACCAGTGTGGGGAACAATCAGCCCCAGCATTTT
CATSVGNNQPQHF
>.|TRBJ2-5|TRBV20-1|TRBD2
TGCAGTCAAGGGGCCGGGGGGGGCCTTGAGACCCAGTACTTC
CSQGAGGGLETQYF
>many|TRBJ1-5|TRBV6-6|TRBD1
TGTGCCAGCAGTTTACCGGGACAGGGGGTCGAGCAGCCCCAGCATTTT
CASSLPGQGVEQPQHF
>.|TRBJ1-6|TRBV20-1|TRBD1
TGCAGTGCTAGAGATCCCGGGACAGGGAGTTCACCCCCCCACTTT
CSARDPGTGSSPPHF
>many|TRBJ1-2|TRBV5-1|TRBD1
TGCGCCAGCAGCATGGGACAGGGGGCTAACTATGGCTACACCTTC
CASSMGQGANYGYTF
>many|TRBJ2-1|TRBV12-3/TRBV12-4|TRBD2
TGTGCCAGCAGTTTCCGCAGCGGGGGGGCCTACAATGAGCAGTTCTTC
CASSFRSGGAYNEQFF
>.|TRBJ1-4|TRBV2|TRBD1
TGTGCCAGCTTCCTCCGCAGGGGGCCTAATGAAAAACTGTTTTTT
CASFLRRGPNEKLFF
>many|TRBJ2-5|TRBV6-5|.
TGTGCCAGCAGTTACCTAGCGAAAAGGGAGACCCAGTACTTC
CASSYLAKRETQYF
>.|TRBJ2-7|TRBV4-2|TRBD2
TGTGCCAGCAGCCAAGATGATGGCCGGGCTAGCGGGAGAAACGAGCAGTACTTC
CASSQDDGRASGRNEQYF
>many|TRBJ1-4|TRBV7-9|TRBD1
TGTGCCAGCAGCTTCGGGACAGGGAGAGTAGGTGAAAAACTGTTTTTT
CASSFGTGRVGEKLFF
>.|TRBJ2-5|TRBV4-2|TRBD2
TGTGCCAGCAGCCATCTCAGCGGGGGGGCCTCCAATGAGCAGTACTTC
CASSHLSGGASNEQYF
>.|TRBJ1-4|TRBV27|.
TGTGCCAGCAGTTTGAATAATGAAAAACGGTTTTTT
CASSLNNEKRFF
>many|TRBJ2-3|TRBV7-6|.
TGTGCCAGCAGCCTAAACCCGGTGGGCGCAGATACGCAGTATTTT
CASSLNPVGADTQYF